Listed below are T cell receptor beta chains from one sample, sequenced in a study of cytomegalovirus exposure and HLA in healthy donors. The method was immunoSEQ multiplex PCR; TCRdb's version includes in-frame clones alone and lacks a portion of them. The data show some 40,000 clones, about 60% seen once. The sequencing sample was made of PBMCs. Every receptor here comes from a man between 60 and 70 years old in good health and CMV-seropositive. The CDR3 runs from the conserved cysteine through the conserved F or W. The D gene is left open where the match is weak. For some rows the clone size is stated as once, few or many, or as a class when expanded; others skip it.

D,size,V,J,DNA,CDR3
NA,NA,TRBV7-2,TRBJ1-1,TGTGCCAGCAGCTTAAGAGTTTCTGAAGCTTTCTTT,CASSLRVSEAFF
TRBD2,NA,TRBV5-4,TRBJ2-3,TGTGCCAGCAGTCTGCGGGGGGGCACAGATACGCAGTATTTT,CASSLRGGTDTQYF
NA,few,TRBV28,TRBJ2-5,TGTGCCAGCAGTCTGTCAGGGTTGATCCAGTACTTC,CASSLSGLIQYF
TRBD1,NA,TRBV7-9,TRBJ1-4,TGTGCCAGCAGCTGGGGGGGGACAGGGGTCAATGAAAAACTGTTTTTT,CASSWGGTGVNEKLFF
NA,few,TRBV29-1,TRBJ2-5,TGCAGCGTAGGAGACAGAGAGACCCAGTACTTC,CSVGDRETQYF
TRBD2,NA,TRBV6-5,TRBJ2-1,TGTGCCAGCAGTTACTGGTCTAGCGGGAGCTATGAGCAGTTCTTC,CASSYWSSGSYEQFF
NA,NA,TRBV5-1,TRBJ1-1,TGCGCCAGCAGCTTGGGACAGCCCACTGAAGCTTTCTTT,CASSLGQPTEAFF
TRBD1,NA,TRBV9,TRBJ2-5,TGTGCCAGCAGCGTAGTATCAGGGGGCGGAGAGACCCAGTACTTC,CASSVVSGGGETQYF
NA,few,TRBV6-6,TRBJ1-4,TGTGCCAGCAGTTACTCAGCCACCGCGAGTAAACTGTTTTTT,CASSYSATASKLFF
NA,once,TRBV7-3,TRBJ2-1,TGTGCCAGCAGCTTTTTGTTTGGGAGTGAGCAGTTCTTC,CASSFLFGSEQFF
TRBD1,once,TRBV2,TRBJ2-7,TGTGCCAGCGGTAGGACAGGGGGACACTACGAGCAGTACTTC,CASGRTGGHYEQYF
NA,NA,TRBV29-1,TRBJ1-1,TGCAGCGTTGAAATCCCCCGGAACACTGAAGCTTTCTTT,CSVEIPRNTEAFF
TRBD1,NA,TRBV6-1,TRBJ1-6,TGTGCCAGCAGCTTGGGGACAGGGTTTTCACCCCTCCACTTT,CASSLGTGFSPLHF
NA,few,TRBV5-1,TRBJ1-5,TGCGCCAGCAGCTTGGAGGGGGGCAATCAGCCCCAGCATTTT,CASSLEGGNQPQHF
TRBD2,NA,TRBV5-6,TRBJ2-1,TGTGCCAGCAGCTTGGAGGTAGCGGGAGCAAGGGGCAATGAGCAGTTCTTC,CASSLEVAGARGNEQFF
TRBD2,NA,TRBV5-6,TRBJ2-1,TGTGCCAGCAGCTTGGTGGGACTAGCGGTCAATGAGCAGTTCTTC,CASSLVGLAVNEQFF
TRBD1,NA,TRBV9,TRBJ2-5,TGTGCCAGCAGCGTAGCCGGGACAGGGGGCCGTGAGACCCAGTACTTC,CASSVAGTGGRETQYF
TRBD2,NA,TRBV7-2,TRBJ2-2,TGTGCCAGCAGCTTAGTTCCAGCGGGGTACACCGGGGAGCTGTTTTTT,CASSLVPAGYTGELFF
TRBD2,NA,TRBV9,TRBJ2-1,TGTGCCAGCAGCGTAGGCGCTAGCGGGAGGTCCTACAATGAGCAGTTCTTC,CASSVGASGRSYNEQFF
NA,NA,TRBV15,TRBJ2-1,TGTGCCACTCAGGGGCTACCGAGCTCCTACAATGAGCAGTTCTTC,CATQGLPSSYNEQFF
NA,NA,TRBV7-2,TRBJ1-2,TGTGCCAGCAGCTTAGAACAGGGTGGCGGCTACACCTTC,CASSLEQGGGYTF
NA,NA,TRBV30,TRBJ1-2,TGTGCCTGGAGTCCCAGGGACTATGGCTACACCTTC,CAWSPRDYGYTF
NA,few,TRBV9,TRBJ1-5,TGTGCCAGCAGCGTAGAGGGGGGGAATCAGCCCCAGCATTTT,CASSVEGGNQPQHF
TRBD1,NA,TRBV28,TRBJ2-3,TGTGCCAGCAGTTCCCTGGGACAGGCGGGAGATACGCAGTATTTT,CASSSLGQAGDTQYF
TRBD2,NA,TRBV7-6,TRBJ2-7,TGTGCCAGCAGCCGCCTAGCGGGACCACTAGAGGAGCAGTACTTC,CASSRLAGPLEEQYF
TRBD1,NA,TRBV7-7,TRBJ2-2,TGTGCTAGCAGCCCGGGACAGGGTATCACCGGGGAGCTGTTTTTT,CASSPGQGITGELFF
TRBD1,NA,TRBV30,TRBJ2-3,TGTGCCTGGAGTGCAACAGGGGGCCCGGCAGATACGCAGTATTTT,CAWSATGGPADTQYF
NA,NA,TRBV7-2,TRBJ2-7,TGTGCCAGCAGCTTCTTTGGGCTTTACGAGCAGTACTTC,CASSFFGLYEQYF
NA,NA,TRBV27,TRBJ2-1,TGTGCCAGCAGTAACTACGGGACACCCACAACCGATGAGCAGTTCTTC,CASSNYGTPTTDEQFF
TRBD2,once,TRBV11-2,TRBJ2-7,TGTGCCAGCAGCCCGGGAGGGCGGCAACCCTACGAGCAGTACTTC,CASSPGGRQPYEQYF
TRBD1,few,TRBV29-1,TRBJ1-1,TGCAGGACATCAGGGGGTTTGAACACTGAAGCTTTCTTT,CRTSGGLNTEAFF
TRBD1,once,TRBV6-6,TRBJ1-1,TGTGCCAGCAGCGAATCGCAGGGGGCGGCTACTGAAGCTTTCTTT,CASSESQGAATEAFF
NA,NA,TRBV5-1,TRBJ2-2,TGCGCCAGCAGCTCCCCCGGGGAGCGGTATTCGAACACCGGGGAGCTGTTTTTT,CASSSPGERYSNTGELFF
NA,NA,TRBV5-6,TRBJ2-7,TGTGCCAGCAGCTTGAGGAGGGTTGAGTACTTC,CASSLRRVEYF
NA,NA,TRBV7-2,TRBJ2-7,TGTGCCAGCAGCTTAGGGGTCGGGGAGCAGTACTTC,CASSLGVGEQYF
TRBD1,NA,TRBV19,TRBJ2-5,TGTGCCAGTAGTCCGGGACAGACCTCTTGGGATGCCGGTGAGACCCAGTACTTC,CASSPGQTSWDAGETQYF
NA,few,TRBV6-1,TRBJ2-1,TGTGCCAGCCAACGCGGGCGAGACTACAATGAGCAGTTCTTC,CASQRGRDYNEQFF
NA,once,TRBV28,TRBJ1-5,TGTGCCAGCACCAGTCGGAGTCAGCCCCAGCATTTT,CASTSRSQPQHF
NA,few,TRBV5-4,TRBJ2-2,TGTGCCAGCAGCCCCCCGACAAGCCCGAACACCGGGGAGCTGTTTTTT,CASSPPTSPNTGELFF
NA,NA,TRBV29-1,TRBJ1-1,TGCAGCGTTGCCGTGTCCTCCATACCGTATAGAAATGAAGCTTTCTTT,CSVAVSSIPYRNEAFF
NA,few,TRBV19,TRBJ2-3,TGTGCCAGTAGTATTGGAGGGATCCTCACAGATACGCAGTATTTT,CASSIGGILTDTQYF
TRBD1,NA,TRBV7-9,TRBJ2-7,TGTGCCAGCAGCTCCGACAGGGACCACGAGCAGTACTTC,CASSSDRDHEQYF
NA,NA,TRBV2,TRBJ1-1,TGTGCCAGCAAGCGCATGAACACTGAAGCTTTCTTT,CASKRMNTEAFF
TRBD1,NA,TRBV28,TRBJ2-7,TGTGCCAGCAGGAATCCGGGACAGTGGACCTACGAGCAGTACTTC,CASRNPGQWTYEQYF
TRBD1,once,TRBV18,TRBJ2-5,TGTGCCAGCTCACCAGGGACAGGGGACGAGACCCAGTACTTC,CASSPGTGDETQYF
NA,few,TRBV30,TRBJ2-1,TGTGCCTGGAGTGTACTGAGCTCCTACAATGAGCAGTTCTTC,CAWSVLSSYNEQFF
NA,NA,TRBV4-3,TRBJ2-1,TGCGCCAGCAGCCAAGTGGCATTTAGCAGTGAGCAGTTCTTC,CASSQVAFSSEQFF
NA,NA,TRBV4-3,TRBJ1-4,TGCGCCAGCAGCCAAGGAGATGAAAAACTGTTTTTT,CASSQGDEKLFF
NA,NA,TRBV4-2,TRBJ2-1,TGTGCCAGCAGCCAAGGTGCTGGGGCCGCCTACAATGAGCAGTTCTTC,CASSQGAGAAYNEQFF
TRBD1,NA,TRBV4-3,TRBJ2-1,TGCGCCAGCAGCGGGGACAGGGAGTACAATGAGCAGTTCTTC,CASSGDREYNEQFF
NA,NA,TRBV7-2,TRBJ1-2,TGTGCCAGCAGCTTATACGACAGATCTTATGGCTACACCTTC,CASSLYDRSYGYTF
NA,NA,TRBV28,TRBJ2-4,TGTGCCAGCAGGACGACCGGGAACATTCAGTACTTC,CASRTTGNIQYF
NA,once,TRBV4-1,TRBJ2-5,TGCGCCAGCAGCCAAGACCCCACTCTGGAGACCCAGTACTTC,CASSQDPTLETQYF
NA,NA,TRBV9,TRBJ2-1,TGTGCCAGCAGCGTATCAGTCGTTCAGGACAATGAGCAGTTCTTC,CASSVSVVQDNEQFF